The next 25 T cell receptor beta chains were all read from a single sample in a study of identical twins. Using its own MiXCR run on the 5' RACE reads, TCRdb lists one record per CDR3 protein. This table has some 250,000 distinct CDR3 sequences, 10% to 15% appearing once. These same records also appear under a second study, on yellow fever vaccine responses in identical twins.

Sequencing input: memory (CD45RO+) T cells sorted from blood. The receptors come from a woman under 30 in good health.

This clonotype was recorded a few times. This rearrangement joins TRBV5-6 to TRBJ2-7; no clear D gene. Trimming pared 0 bases from V and 9 bases from J, leaving 16 bases between. The CDR3 covers 14 residues. CDR1 and CDR2 from the germline V gene are SGHDT and YYEEEE. The CDR3 protein is CASSLEGPGFAQYF. DNA of the CDR3: TGTGCCAGCAGCTTGGAGGGTCCTGGTTTCGCGCAGTACTTC.

This clonotype was detected many times. In nucleotides, the CDR3 is TGTGCCAGCAGCAAATCTCTAGGGACTAGCACAGATACGCAGTATTTT. It is translated as CASSKSLGTSTDTQYF. The V call is TRBV7-2, the J call TRBJ2-3, with D maybe TRBD2 (6 bases). The germline V and J ends were trimmed by 5 bases and 0 bases, with 15 bases remaining between them. There are 16 residues in the CDR3. Germline V gives CDR1 SGHTA, CDR2 FQGNSA.

This clonotype was counted at least ten times. The chain links TRBV10-3 to TRBJ2-7; D possibly corresponds to TRBD2 (5 bases). CDR3 length: 14 residues. Germline-derived CDR1 and CDR2 are ENHRY and SYGVKD. Deletions cut 3 bases from V and 6 bases from J, with 15 bases between. The CDR3 DNA reads TGTGCCATCAGTGATGCCGGGATTAAAGGCGAGCAGTACTTC. The encoded protein is CAISDAGIKGEQYF.

This clonotype occurred many times. The V and J genes are TRBV4-2 and TRBJ2-7; D may correspond to TRBD1 or TRBD2 (5 bases each). V lost 1 base, J lost 9 bases, and 13 bases lay in between. The CDR3 length is 13 residues. Germline V gene lookup returns CDR1 LGHNA and CDR2 YNFKEQ. This CDR3 is CASSQVSGTWQYF. In DNA, the CDR3 is TGTGCCAGCAGCCAAGTGTCAGGGACCTGGCAGTACTTC.

Many counts were recorded for this clonotype. A read error may produce the germline difference seen at one junction end. This chain links TRBV27 with TRBJ1-5; D is possibly TRBD1 (5 bases). Germline assignment: CDR1 MNHEY and CDR2 SMNVEV (reference sequence). The CDR3 is 17 amino acids. The chain's CDR3 is CASSLRGPEYSNQPQHF. The CDR3, as DNA: TGTGCCAGTAGTTTACGGGGCCCGGAGTATAGCAATCAGCCCCAGCATTTT.

This clonotype came up a few times. This chain connects TRBV4-3 to TRBJ2-7; 11 bases match TRBD2. The germline CDR1 and CDR2 sequences are LGHNA and YSLEER. The CDR3 extends over 19 amino acids. J lost 5 bases, V lost 0 bases, and 15 bases had no gene match. The CDR3 coding sequence is TGCGCCAGCAGCCAAGATATTAGGTCCCGGGGACTAGCGGTCCACGAGCAGTACTTC. Protein: CASSQDIRSRGLAVHEQYF.

This clonotype was counted between two and nine times. This chain connects TRBV19 to TRBJ2-3; perhaps TRBD1 as D (6 bases). Trimming stripped 4 bases from V and 1 base from J, with 15 bases between. The CDR3 length is 16 residues. Germline CDR1 and CDR2: LNHDA and SQIVND (reference sequence). The CDR3 loop reads CASSTPQGPGTDTQYF. CDR3 in DNA: TGTGCCAGTAGTACCCCCCAGGGGCCGGGCACAGATACGCAGTATTTT.

This clonotype was counted only a few times. The chain uses TRBV5-8 and TRBJ2-5; 9 positions match TRBD1. The CDR3 runs 15 residues. CDR1 and CDR2 from the germline V gene are SGHTS and YDEGEE. The trim removed 3 bases at V and 2 bases at J, leaving 5 bases unmatched. The CDR3 DNA is TGTGCCAGCAGCTCCGGGACAGGGCAACAAGAGACCCAGTACTTC. Translating it yields CASSSGTGQQETQYF.

V usage is TRBV19 and J usage is TRBJ2-2; D is tentatively TRBD1 or TRBD2 (5 bases each). The ends were cut back, 1 base at V and 5 bases at J, with 14 bases in the middle. From germline, CDR1 is LNHDA and CDR2 SQIVND (reference sequence). The CDR3 is made up of 16 amino acids. The CDR3 spells CASSIVPRGATGELFF. The CDR3 bases are TGTGCCAGTAGTATAGTCCCACGGGGCGCAACCGGGGAGCTGTTTTTT.

The chain recombines TRBV27 with TRBJ2-1; 14 bases align to TRBD2. The J segment lost 7 bases and the V segment lost 6 bases, leaving 8 bases of the junction unmatched. The CDR3 runs to 16 residues. The germline V gene encodes CDR1 MNHEY and CDR2 SMNVEV (reference sequence). Here the CDR3 DNA reads TGTGCCAGCAGCCGAAGACTAGCGGGAGGGGTAAATGAGCAGTTCTTC. Its translation: CASSRRLAGGVNEQFF.

This clonotype came up a few times. CDR3 sequence (DNA): TGTGCCAGCAGCTTGAGGGATCCCCACGAGCAGTACTTC. Amino acids: CASSLRDPHEQYF. The chain has TRBV5-4 and TRBJ2-7; D remains ambiguous. Germline CDR1 and CDR2: SGHNT and YYREEE (reference sequence). This CDR3 has 13 residues. The ends were cut back, 1 base at V and 5 bases at J, with 10 bases in the middle.

This clonotype was detected many times. The J gene is TRBJ2-1, the V gene TRBV6-4, with 7 bases lining up with TRBD1. This CDR3 is 15 amino acids long. The V segment lost 4 bases and the J segment 6 bases; nucleotides outside the gene matches: 9. Germline V lookup: CDR1 MRHNA, CDR2 SNTAGT. CDR3 in DNA: TGTGCCAGCAGTGGAACAGGGGCCCCTGGCAATGAGCAGTTCTTC. Amino acid sequence: CASSGTGAPGNEQFF.

In its sample, this clonotype was seen a few times. This sequence joins TRBV6-4 and TRBJ2-5; D is possibly TRBD1 (6 bases). This CDR3 is built from 12 residues. Germline-derived CDR1 and CDR2 are MRHNA and SNTAGT. V was pared by 8 bases and J by 5 bases, with 12 bases between. The CDR3, as DNA: TGTGCCAGCCCGAATAGGGGGGAGACCCAGTACTTC. The encoded protein is CASPNRGETQYF.

This clonotype was seen only a few times. The V gene is TRBV2, the J gene TRBJ2-7; 9 nucleotides agree with TRBD1. CDR1 SNHLY and CDR2 FYNNEI come from the germline V gene. Trimming cost V 7 bases and J 5 bases; bases outside gene matches: 6. The CDR3 consists of 13 residues. CDR3 nucleotides: TGTGCCAGCAAAGGACAGGGGAATCACGAGCAGTACTTC. It is translated as CASKGQGNHEQYF.

The chain joins TRBV20-1 to TRBJ2-5, with D perhaps matching TRBD1 or TRBD2 (5 bases each). Germline CDR1 and CDR2: DFQATT and SNEGSKA (reference sequence). V was clipped by 3 bases and J by 5 bases, with 19 bases between them. CDR3 length: 15 amino acids. The CDR3 reads CSARNGARASETQYF. The CDR3 DNA sequence: TGCAGTGCTAGGAACGGGGCGAGGGCGTCGGAGACCCAGTACTTC.

This clonotype has at least ten counts. CDR3 coding DNA: TGTGCCAGCAGTTTAGGGGACTTTAAAAATGAGCAGTTCTTC. Translating it yields CASSLGDFKNEQFF. The chain combines TRBV12-3 or TRBV12-4 with TRBJ2-1, with D possibly matching TRBD2 (6 bases). V lost 1 base, J lost 7 bases, and 11 bases lay in between. The CDR3 runs to 14 residues.

V gene TRBV20-1 combines with J gene TRBJ2-6; D not resolved. V shed 3 bases and J shed 0 bases, with 6 bases lying between them. CDR3 size: 14 residues. Germline V gene lookup returns CDR1 DFQATT and CDR2 SNEGSKA (reference sequence). The CDR3 sequence: CSASRDSGANVLTF. CDR3 DNA sequence: TGCAGTGCTAGTAGGGACTCTGGGGCCAACGTCCTGACTTTC.

The rearrangement links TRBV9 to TRBJ2-3; D is perhaps TRBD1 or TRBD2 (5 bases each). The CDR3 is 15 residues long. Trimming took off 3 bases at V and 6 bases at J, with 17 bases between the two ends. The germline gives CDR1 SGDLS, CDR2 YYNGEE. The CDR3 nucleotides are TGTGCCAGCAGCGCGACGGGACCGCCATCCGATACGCAGTATTTT. This translates into CASSATGPPSDTQYF.

This clonotype was counted at least ten times. The V and J genes are TRBV5-1 and TRBJ1-1; D remains unclear. V gave up 0 bases and J gave up 1 base, with 7 bases separating them. The germline CDR1 and CDR2 sequences are SGHRS and YFSETQ. This CDR3 contains 14 residues. This chain's CDR3 is CASSLANQNTEAFF. The DNA for the CDR3 is TGCGCCAGCAGCTTGGCCAACCAGAACACTGAAGCTTTCTTT.

The sample holds a few counts of this clonotype. The gene calls are TRBV27 and TRBJ1-1, with TRBD1 matching 7 bases. CDR1 is MNHEY and CDR2 is SMNVEV in the germline V gene (reference sequence). Trimming cost V 4 bases and J 3 bases; bases outside gene matches: 5. The CDR3 runs to 14 residues. Here the CDR3 reads CASSSRTGYTEAFF. CDR3 DNA: TGTGCCAGCAGTTCACGGACAGGATACACTGAAGCTTTCTTT.

This clonotype has at least ten counts. The chain joins TRBV12-3 or TRBV12-4 to TRBJ2-4; tentatively, D is TRBD2 (6 bases). V lost 2 bases and J 4 bases, leaving 12 bases between the germline ends. This CDR3 region has 15 residues. The CDR3 region is CASSLRRGGKNIQYF. CDR3 coding DNA: TGTGCCAGCAGTTTAAGGAGGGGCGGAAAAAACATTCAGTACTTC.

The rearrangement links TRBV7-9 to TRBJ2-4; 9 bases line up with TRBD2. V lost 2 bases to trimming and J lost 2 bases; unmatched junction nucleotides: 7. The germline V gene encodes CDR1 SEHNR and CDR2 FQNEAQ (reference sequence). The CDR3 consists of 17 residues. The CDR3: CASSLLGGGASKNIQYF. CDR3 DNA: TGTGCCAGCAGCTTATTGGGCGGGGGGGCCTCCAAAAACATTCAGTACTTC.

This clonotype was recorded a few times. This chain joins TRBV29-1 and TRBJ2-1; D is unclear. V lost 4 bases to trimming and J lost 1 base, with 2 bases between them. Germline V gene data show CDR1 as SQVTM and CDR2 as ANQGSEA. The CDR3 spans 11 residues. The CDR3 loop is CSVGSYNEQFF. Here the CDR3 DNA reads TGCAGCGTTGGTTCCTACAATGAGCAGTTCTTC.

The chain carries TRBV6-1 and TRBJ2-3, with no clear D. Germline V gene data show CDR1 as MNHNS and CDR2 as SASEGT. V was trimmed by 6 bases and J by 4 bases, leaving 20 bases between them. The CDR3 extends over 16 amino acids. The CDR3 coding sequence is TGTGCCAGCAGCTCCTTAGGTGTCCTCAGCCCAGATACGCAGTATTTT. The encoded protein is CASSSLGVLSPDTQYF.

This chain connects TRBV9 to TRBJ2-5, with TRBD2 matching over 11 bases. Germline V lookup: CDR1 SGDLS, CDR2 YYNGEE. Germline trimming cut 3 bases from V and 0 bases from J; bases unmatched to any gene: 7. CDR3 length: 17 amino acids. The chain's CDR3 is CASSADSGGGYQETQYF. The CDR3 DNA reads TGTGCCAGCAGCGCAGATAGCGGGGGGGGGTACCAAGAGACCCAGTACTTC.